The 26 T cell receptor beta chains listed next were all sequenced from one sample in a study of metastatic and nonmetastatic thyroid tumors. Using MiXCR, TCRdb re-called clones from the PCR reads. The table records about 14,000 clones, approximately 24% of them present only once. Until they underwent thyroid surgery, no patient had received any treatment. Material for sequencing was tumor tissue. These receptors were collected from a female donor with papillary thyroid cancer or a benign thyroid nodule (not recorded which). Some clones in this sample may be carry-over from other donors' samples.

CDR3 amino acids: CASGRRSGAGGKSYEQYF. DNA for the CDR3: TGTGCCAGCGGGAGGAGGAGCGGAGCGGGGGGTAAATCCTACGAGCAGTACTTC. This chain uses TRBV2 with TRBJ2-7; 9 bases agree with TRBD2. J lost 1 base, V lost 8 bases, and 18 bases had no gene match. Germline CDR1 SNHLY, CDR2 FYNNEI. CDR3 length: 18 residues.

This clone was seen at least ten times. The chain combines TRBV4-1 with TRBJ1-1; D is perhaps TRBD1 (6 bases). Trimming took 0 bases from V and 6 from J, leaving 17 bases between them. Germline CDR1 reads MGHRA; CDR2 reads YSYEKL. There are 16 residues in the CDR3. Here the CDR3 DNA reads TGCGCCAGCAGCCAAGATCCGGGGCAGGGGAGCTCTGAAGCTTTCTTT. Protein product: CASSQDPGQGSSEAFF.

The chain carries TRBV11-2 and TRBJ2-3, with 11 bases that match TRBD2. CDR3 length: 16 residues. The germline V gene encodes CDR1 SGHAT and CDR2 FQNNGV. V was clipped by 5 bases and J by 2 bases; unmatched bases: 6. CDR3 residues: CASSLLAGGNTDTQYF. The CDR3, as DNA: TGTGCCAGCAGCCTTTTAGCGGGAGGGAACACAGATACGCAGTATTTT. Together with reference TRBV11-2 and TRBJ2-3, the CDR3 gives the full variable domain: EAGVAQSPRYKIIEKRQSVAFWCNPISGHATLYWYQQILGQGPKLLIQFQNNGVVDDSQLPKDRFSAERLKGVDSTLKIQPAKLEDSAVYLCASSLLAGGNTDTQYFGPGTRLTVL.

This clone is medium-sized in the sample. This chain links TRBV6-1 with TRBJ1-5, with a weak D call TRBD1 (5 bases). This CDR3 contains 15 residues. Per the germline V gene, CDR1 is MNHNS and CDR2 is SASEGT. V was shortened by 0 bases and J by 3 bases, with 9 bases between the two germline ends. CDR3 region: CASSEAGEFNQPQHF. The CDR3 coding sequence is TGTGCCAGCAGTGAAGCAGGGGAGTTCAATCAGCCCCAGCATTTT.

This clone was detected only once. This chain connects TRBV11-2 to TRBJ1-1, with a tentative D call TRBD1 (5 bases). The CDR3 runs to 14 residues. Germline CDR1 SGHAT, CDR2 FQNNGV. V lost 5 bases, J lost 0 bases, and 10 bases lay in between. The CDR3 sequence: CASSPRQMNTEAFF. The CDR3 DNA follows: TGTGCCAGCAGCCCAAGACAGATGAACACTGAAGCTTTCTTT.

This clone was found many times. This sample includes further DNA sequences coding for the same CDR3. The chain combines TRBV7-9 with TRBJ1-5; possible D gene TRBD1, 6 bases. V was clipped by 5 bases and J by 4 bases, with 12 bases between them. Germline V lookup: CDR1 SEHNR, CDR2 FQNEAQ (reference sequence). The CDR3 totals 14 residues. In DNA form, the CDR3 reads TGTGCCAGCAGCCTAAAAGGGGGGAATCAGCCCCAGCATTTT. As protein: CASSLKGGNQPQHF.

In DNA form, the CDR3 reads TGTGCCAGCTCACGCCTGGAAGAGGGAGCCTATCACGAGCAGTACTTC. This gives the protein CASSRLEEGAYHEQYF. This sequence joins TRBV18 and TRBJ2-7; D is possibly TRBD2 (5 bases). Germline V gene data show CDR1 as KGHSH and CDR2 as LQKENI. There are 16 residues in the CDR3. The V end lost 4 bases, the J end lost 5 bases, and 21 bases lay between the germline ends.

The chain joins TRBV30 to TRBJ2-7, with TRBD1 matching over 8 bases. The CDR3 sequence is 13 residues long. In germline, CDR1 is GTSNPN, CDR2 SVGIG (reference sequence). Trimming removed 4 bases from V and 2 bases from J; junction bases left unmatched: 4. The CDR3 spells CAWKRTGTYEQYF. The CDR3 DNA follows: TGTGCCTGGAAGAGGACAGGGACCTACGAGCAGTACTTC.

Ten or more counts support this clone. The chain is built from TRBV20-1 and TRBJ2-1; D remains ambiguous. CDR1 is DFQATT, CDR2 SNEGSKA, per germline (reference sequence). The CDR3 runs to 15 residues. The V end was cut by 0 bases, the J end by 8 bases, with 17 bases between. The CDR3 region has the DNA TGCAGTGCTAGAGATAAAGGGTATGGGTACGATGAGCAGTTCTTC. Its translation is CSARDKGYGYDEQFF.

This clone was recorded only once. The chain combines TRBV20-1 with TRBJ2-1, with 8 bases that match TRBD2. This CDR3 comprises 16 residues. Germline CDR1 DFQATT, CDR2 SNEGSKA (reference sequence). The J segment lost 7 bases and the V segment lost 3 bases, leaving 14 bases of the junction unmatched. The CDR3 spells CSARPGTRPLGNEQFF. The CDR3 DNA is TGCAGTGCTAGGCCGGGGACTAGGCCTCTTGGGAATGAGCAGTTCTTC.

Only one count was recorded for this clone. The junction differs from germline at one of its ends, possibly a read error. The rearrangement links TRBV20-1 to TRBJ2-7, with a possible D match to TRBD1 (6 bases). The V gene's germline CDR1 is DFQATT and CDR2 SNEGSKA (reference sequence). This CDR3 contains 14 residues. CDR3 in DNA: TGCAGTGCTGGCAGGGGTGTGTCCCTTTACGAGCATTACTTC. This encodes CSAGRGVSLYEHYF.

This clone appeared many times. A much bigger clone sits one base away, suggesting this may be a read error. The J gene is TRBJ1-4, the V gene TRBV30; TRBD1 might be the D (5 bases). CDR3 size: 13 residues. In germline, CDR1 is GTSNPN, CDR2 SVGIG (reference sequence). The CDR3 DNA sequence: TGTGCCTGGAGTGGGGGGAATCGGGGCCAACTGCTTTTT. Translated, it gives CAWSGGNRGQLLF. Complete variable domain (other parts from reference TRBV30 and TRBJ1-4): SQTIHQWPATLVQPVGSPLSLECTVEGTSNPNLYWYRQAAGRGLQLLFYSVGIGQISSEVPQNLSASRPQDRQFILSSKKLLLSDSGFYLCAWSGGNRGQLLFGSGTQLSVL.

This clone occurred many times. This chain connects TRBV5-1 to TRBJ2-7, with D maybe TRBD1 (5 bases). The CDR3 contains 12 residues. The V and J ends lost 1 base and 6 bases respectively, with 8 bases between them. Germline CDR1 SGHRS, CDR2 YFSETQ. The CDR3 protein is CASSLTGSEQYF. The CDR3 bases are TGCGCCAGCAGCTTGACAGGCAGCGAGCAGTACTTC.

This clone appeared many times. This chain uses TRBV19 with TRBJ2-5, with 10 positions matching TRBD2. Germline-derived CDR1 and CDR2 are LNHDA and SQIVND (reference sequence). V lost 5 bases to trimming and J lost 5 bases; unmatched junction nucleotides: 8. CDR3 length: 15 residues. The CDR3 spells CASSGGLARGETQYF. CDR3 in DNA: TGTGCCAGTAGTGGGGGACTAGCGAGGGGGGAGACCCAGTACTTC.

The chain joins TRBV12-3 or TRBV12-4 to TRBJ2-3; a weak D match, TRBD2 (5 bases). The CDR3 has 14 residues. Trimming took 6 bases from V and 5 from J, leaving 15 bases between them. The CDR3 region is CASSTSPGKDTQYF. CDR3 nucleotide sequence: TGTGCCAGCAGCACGTCTCCCGGGAAAGATACGCAGTATTTT.

This clone occurred many times. The gene calls are TRBV2 and TRBJ2-3, with 8 positions matching TRBD2. CDR1 is SNHLY, CDR2 FYNNEI, per germline. This CDR3 has 14 amino acids. Losses at the gene ends were 4 bases for V and 3 bases for J; bases not matched to a gene: 3. This CDR3 is CASSVGTRTDTQYF. DNA of the CDR3: TGTGCCAGCAGTGTGGGGACTAGGACAGATACGCAGTATTTT.

By its share, this clone is medium-sized (0.01 to 0.1%). The chain combines TRBV7-9 with TRBJ1-5, with 12 bases that match TRBD1. The V segment lost 5 bases and the J segment 3 bases; nucleotides outside the gene matches: 17. The CDR3 extends over 20 amino acids. The germline V gene encodes CDR1 SEHNR and CDR2 FQNEAQ (reference sequence). In nucleotides, the CDR3 is TGTGCCAGCAGCGACGCGACCGGGACAGGGGGCCGATCCGTCAATCAGCCCCAGCATTTT. Its translation is CASSDATGTGGRSVNQPQHF.

The chain joins TRBV6-1 to TRBJ1-6; possibly TRBD1 for D (5 bases). In germline, CDR1 is MNHNS, CDR2 SASEGT. The CDR3 is made up of 16 amino acids. V was trimmed by 8 bases and J by 6 bases, leaving 20 bases between them. CDR3 nucleotide sequence: TGTGCCAGCCGTTCGGCAGGGAGTTCTAGTAATTCACCCCTCCACTTT. Translated: CASRSAGSSSNSPLHF.

This clone was detected many times. The rearrangement uses TRBV7-8 and TRBJ2-1; 14 bases are a match to TRBD2. The CDR3 covers 19 residues. V lost 5 bases and J lost 3; bases outside the gene matches: 12. Germline assignment: CDR1 SGHVS and CDR2 FQNEAQ. The CDR3 DNA follows: TGTGCCAGCAGCACACCTAGCCGGGGGACTAGCGGGAGCTACAATGAGCAGTTCTTC. The encoded protein is CASSTPSRGTSGSYNEQFF.

In its sample, this clone ranks as medium-sized. The chain employs TRBV19 and TRBJ1-1, with unresolved D. Looked up from germline, CDR1 is LNHDA and CDR2 is SQIVND (reference sequence). The CDR3 contains 16 residues. The germline V and J ends were trimmed by 3 bases and 1 base, with 15 bases remaining between them. The CDR3 region has the DNA TGTGCCAGTAGTATCGTTGGGAACAGCCCGAACACTGAAGCTTTCTTT. Its protein is CASSIVGNSPNTEAFF.

By proportion, this clone is medium-sized. Other DNA sequences in this specimen translate into the identical CDR3. CDR3: CASSLSPSETQYF. The CDR3 coding sequence is TGTGCCAGCAGTCTCAGCCCCTCGGAGACCCAGTACTTC. J is TRBJ2-5 and V is TRBV12-3 or TRBV12-4; no clear D. CDR3 length: 13 residues. V was clipped by 5 bases and J by 5 bases, with 12 bases between them.

Comments on this clone: This may arise from a read error, as a much more abundant clone is one base away. This CDR3 is also generated by other DNA sequences in the sample. The rearrangement joins TRBV5-4 to TRBJ2-1, with D possibly being TRBD2 (5 bases). The CDR3 is 14 amino acids. Germline loops: CDR1 SGHNT, CDR2 YYREEE (reference sequence). With 3 bases removed from V and 8 bases from J, the gap between germline ends came to 15 bases. The CDR3 coding sequence is TGTGCCAGCAGCTGGAGGACGGGCGGTTATGAGCAGTTCTTC. Its translation: CASSWRTGGYEQFF.

This chain uses TRBV4-2 with TRBJ1-1, with 7 bases aligning to TRBD1. CDR3 length: 17 residues. Germline V CDR1 and CDR2: LGHNA, YNFKEQ. Trimming cost V 1 base and J 5 bases; bases outside gene matches: 13. Here the CDR3 reads CASSQGDNRDRVTEAFF. In DNA, the CDR3 is TGTGCCAGCAGCCAAGGAGATAACCGAGACAGGGTTACTGAAGCTTTCTTT.

This clone is classed as medium-sized. The chain combines TRBV7-2 with TRBJ2-7; 12 bases agree with TRBD2. The ends lost 0 bases at V and 5 bases at J; junction bases unmatched: 5. The germline gives CDR1 SGHTA, CDR2 FQGNSA. The CDR3 contains 16 residues. The CDR3 sequence is CASSLALLAGGDEQYF. In DNA form, the CDR3 reads TGTGCCAGCAGCTTAGCGCTCCTAGCGGGAGGGGACGAGCAGTACTTC.

This clone was recorded a few times. Just one base apart from a much larger clone, this may be a read error. The same CDR3 is also encoded by other DNA sequences in this sample. This chain connects TRBV6-1 to TRBJ2-4; no clear D gene. Germline V gene sequence: CDR1 MNHNS, CDR2 SASEGT. CDR3 length equals 14 residues. This CDR3 is CASAGSTSKNIQYF. The CDR3 DNA is TGTGCAAGCGCTGGGTCCACCTCCAAAAACATTCAGTACTTC.

The table lists this clone with many counts. This chain connects TRBV20-1 to TRBJ2-3, with D maybe TRBD2 (5 bases). This CDR3 region has 14 residues. Germline V gene lookup returns CDR1 DFQATT and CDR2 SNEGSKA (reference sequence). Trimming took off 6 bases at V and 3 bases at J, with 16 bases between the two ends. The CDR3 reads CSAPKSGRTDTQYF. CDR3 coding DNA: TGCAGTGCCCCTAAGAGCGGACGGACAGATACGCAGTATTTT.